The 15 T cell receptor beta chains below all came from one sample that was sequenced in a study of monozygotic twins with inflammatory bowel disease. TCRdb reanalyzed the 5' RACE reads and collapses them to one entry per CDR3 protein, without DNA. The table for this sample gives over 110,000 distinct CDR3 sequences. What was sequenced was blood. Receptors originate from a human donor with ulcerative colitis or Crohn's disease, or a healthy co-twin of an affected twin (not recorded which).

The chain combines TRBV5-1 with TRBJ2-5. Germline CDR1 SGHRS, CDR2 YFSETQ. This CDR3 has 12 amino acids. The CDR3: CASSRQQETQYF. Using reference TRBV5-1 and TRBJ2-5 for the parts outside the CDR3, the full variable domain is KAGVTQTPRYLIKTRGQQVTLSCSPISGHRSVSWYQQTPGQGLQFLFEYFSETQRNKGNFPGRFSGRQFSNSRSEMNVSTLELGDSALYLCASSRQQETQYFGPGTRLLVL.

This chain joins TRBV20-1 and TRBJ2-1; as DNA is missing, the TRBD1 call by TCRdb cannot be tested. The CDR3 length is 15 residues. CDR1 DFQATT and CDR2 SNEGSKA come from the germline V gene (reference sequence). The CDR3: CSAKPRTGGDNEQFF.

The CDR3 spells CSARDPQGGREAFF. V and J are TRBV20-1 and TRBJ1-1. The germline gives CDR1 DFQATT, CDR2 SNEGSKA (reference sequence). CDR3 length: 14 amino acids.

This chain uses TRBV19 with TRBJ1-2; TCRdb outputs TRBD1, but without DNA this stays unchecked. Germline values: CDR1 LNHDA, CDR2 SQIVND (reference sequence). The length of the CDR3 is 14 residues. CDR3 loop: CASSIGQGRHGYTF.

The rearrangement links TRBV7-2 to TRBJ1-4; with no DNA, the TCRdb D assignment of TRBD1 cannot be verified. The germline V gene has CDR1 SGHTA and CDR2 FQGNSA. The CDR3 is made up of 14 amino acids. CDR3 amino acids: CASSLRGRWEKLFF.

The J gene is TRBJ1-6, the V gene TRBV9. The germline gives CDR1 SGDLS, CDR2 YYNGEE. CDR3 length: 15 amino acids. The CDR3 protein is CASSGAAVGNSPLHF. The variable domain in full, completed from reference TRBV9 and TRBJ1-6, reads DSGVTQTPKHLITATGQRVTLRCSPRSGDLSVYWYQQSLDQGLQFLIQYYNGEERAKGNILERFSAQQFPDLHSELNLSSLELGDSALYFCASSGAAVGNSPLHFGNGTRLTVT.

The chain is built from TRBV4-3 and TRBJ1-2; lacking DNA, the TRBD1 call made by TCRdb goes unchecked. The germline V gene encodes CDR1 LGHNA and CDR2 YSLEER. The CDR3 extends over 14 amino acids. The chain's CDR3 is CASSQELGPYGYTF.

The CDR3 reads CSAIRLAGARTDTQYF. This chain joins TRBV20-1 and TRBJ2-3; TCRdb indicates TRBD2, and absent DNA this call remains unverified. CDR1 DFQATT and CDR2 SNEGSKA come from the germline V gene (reference sequence). The CDR3 length is 16 residues.

This sequence joins TRBV28 and TRBJ1-5; TCRdb reports TRBD1, a call that lacks DNA to check it against. CDR1 is MDHEN, CDR2 SYDVKM, per germline. CDR3 length: 13 amino acids. CDR3 protein: CASSGGGNQPQHF. Full variable domain (outside the CDR3, taken from reference TRBV28 and TRBJ1-5): DVKVTQSSRYLVKRTGEKVFLECVQDMDHENMFWYRQDPGLGLRLIYFSYDVKMKEKGDIPEGYSVSREKKERFSLILESASTNQTSMYLCASSGGGNQPQHFGDGTRLSIL.

The gene calls are TRBV5-6 and TRBJ1-3. CDR1 SGHDT and CDR2 YYEEEE come from the germline V gene. The CDR3 is 14 amino acids. The CDR3 protein is CASSLEDSGNTIYF.

CDR3 in amino acids: CASRKRGSTGELFF. J is TRBJ2-2 and V is TRBV7-7. Germline assignment: CDR1 SSHAT and CDR2 FNYEAQ (reference sequence). This CDR3 contains 14 residues.

The genes are TRBV18 and TRBJ1-2; there is no DNA to check the TCRdb D call of TRBD1. Germline-derived CDR1 and CDR2 are KGHSH and LQKENI. This CDR3 has 15 amino acids. CDR3 in amino acids: CASSPRDSDHSGYTF.

The chain employs TRBV6-2 or TRBV6-3 and TRBJ1-5; the D call from TCRdb, TRBD1, cannot be confirmed without DNA. Per germline, CDR1 MNHEY and CDR2 SVGEGT. The CDR3 spans 19 residues. CDR3 in amino acids: CATSVRPGPTAYSNQPQHF.

The rearrangement uses TRBV20-1 and TRBJ2-5; TCRdb calls TRBD2, which cannot be checked without DNA. This CDR3 is built from 18 residues. Looked up from germline, CDR1 is DFQATT and CDR2 is SNEGSKA (reference sequence). CDR3: CSARDWAESGGARETQYF.

V gene TRBV7-2 combines with J gene TRBJ2-6; the TCRdb D gene call, TRBD2, has no DNA to confirm it. Germline-derived CDR1 and CDR2 are SGHTA and FQGNSA. The CDR3 spans 16 residues. This chain's CDR3 is CASSLGGNAGANVLTF.